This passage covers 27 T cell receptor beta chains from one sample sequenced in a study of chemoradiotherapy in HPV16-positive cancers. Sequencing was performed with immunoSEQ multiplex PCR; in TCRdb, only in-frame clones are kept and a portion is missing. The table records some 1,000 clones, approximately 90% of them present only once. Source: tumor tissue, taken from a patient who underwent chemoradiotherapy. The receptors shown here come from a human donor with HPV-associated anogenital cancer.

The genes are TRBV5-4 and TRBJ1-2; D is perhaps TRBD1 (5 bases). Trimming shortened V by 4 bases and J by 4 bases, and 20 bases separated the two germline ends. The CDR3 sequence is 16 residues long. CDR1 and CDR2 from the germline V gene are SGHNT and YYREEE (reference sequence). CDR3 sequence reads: CASSGTGTQGSYGYTF. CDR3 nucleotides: TGTGCCAGCAGCGGAACCGGGACTCAGGGAAGCTATGGCTACACCTTC.

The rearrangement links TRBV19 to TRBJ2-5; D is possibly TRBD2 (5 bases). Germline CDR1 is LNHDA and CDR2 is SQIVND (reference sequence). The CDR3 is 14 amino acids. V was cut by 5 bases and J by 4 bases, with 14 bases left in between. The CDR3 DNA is TGTGCCAGTAGTCCCCCCGGCGGGCGAGAGACCCAGTACTTC. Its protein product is CASSPPGGRETQYF.

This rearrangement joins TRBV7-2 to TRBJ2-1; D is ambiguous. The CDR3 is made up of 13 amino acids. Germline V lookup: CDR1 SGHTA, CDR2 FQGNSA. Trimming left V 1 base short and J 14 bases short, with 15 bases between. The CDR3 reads CASSLVVREVKFF. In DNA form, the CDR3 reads TGTGCCAGCAGCTTAGTAGTAAGAGAAGTAAAGTTCTTC.

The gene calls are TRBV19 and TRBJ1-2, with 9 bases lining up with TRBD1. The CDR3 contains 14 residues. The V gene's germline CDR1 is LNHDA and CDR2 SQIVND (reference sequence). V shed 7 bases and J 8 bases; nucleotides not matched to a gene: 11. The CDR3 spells CASIGLGTGKGYTF. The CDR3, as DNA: TGTGCCAGTATCGGACTCGGGACAGGGAAAGGCTACACCTTC.

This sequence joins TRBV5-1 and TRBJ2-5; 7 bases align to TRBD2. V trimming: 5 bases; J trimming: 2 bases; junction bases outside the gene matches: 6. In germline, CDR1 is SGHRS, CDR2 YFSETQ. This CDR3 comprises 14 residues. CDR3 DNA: TGCGCCAGCAGGCTCGGGGGAGGGCAAGAGACCCAGTACTTC. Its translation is CASRLGGGQETQYF.

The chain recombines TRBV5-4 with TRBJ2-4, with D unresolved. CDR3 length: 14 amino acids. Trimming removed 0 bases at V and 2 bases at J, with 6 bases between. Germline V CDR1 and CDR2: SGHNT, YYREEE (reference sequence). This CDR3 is CASSLDTSKNIQYF. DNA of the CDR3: TGTGCCAGCAGCTTGGACACCTCCAAAAACATTCAGTACTTC.

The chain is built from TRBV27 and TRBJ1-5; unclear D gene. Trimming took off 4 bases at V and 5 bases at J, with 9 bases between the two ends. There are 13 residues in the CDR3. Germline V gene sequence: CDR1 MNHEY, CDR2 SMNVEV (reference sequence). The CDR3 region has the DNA TGTGCCAGCAGTTCCCGGCGGGATCAGCCCCAGCATTTT. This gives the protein CASSSRRDQPQHF.

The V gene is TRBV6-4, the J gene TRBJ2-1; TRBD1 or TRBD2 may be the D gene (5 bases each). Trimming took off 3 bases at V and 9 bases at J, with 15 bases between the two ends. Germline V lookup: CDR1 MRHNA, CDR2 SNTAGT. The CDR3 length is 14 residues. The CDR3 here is CASSEGVGGTEQFF. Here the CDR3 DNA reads TGTGCCAGCAGTGAGGGGGTAGGAGGTACTGAGCAGTTCTTC.

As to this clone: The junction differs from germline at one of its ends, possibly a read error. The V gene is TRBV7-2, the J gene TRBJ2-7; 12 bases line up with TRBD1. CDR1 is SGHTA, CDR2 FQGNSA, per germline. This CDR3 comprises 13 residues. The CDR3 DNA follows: TGTGCCAGCAGCTTACGGGCCGGGACAGGGGGCTCCTTC. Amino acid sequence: CASSLRAGTGGSF.

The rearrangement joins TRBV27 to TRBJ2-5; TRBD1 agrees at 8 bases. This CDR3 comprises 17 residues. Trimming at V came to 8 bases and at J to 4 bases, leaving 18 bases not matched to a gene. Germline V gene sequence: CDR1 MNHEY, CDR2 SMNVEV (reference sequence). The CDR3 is CASRKTGEGFIGETQYF. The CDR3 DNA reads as TGTGCCAGCCGTAAGACAGGGGAAGGATTTATAGGAGAGACCCAGTACTTC.

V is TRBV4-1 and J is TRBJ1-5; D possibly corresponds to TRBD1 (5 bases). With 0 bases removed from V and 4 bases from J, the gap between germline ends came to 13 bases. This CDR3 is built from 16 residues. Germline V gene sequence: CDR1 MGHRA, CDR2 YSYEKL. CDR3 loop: CASSQDRQGLNQPQHF. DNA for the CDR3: TGCGCCAGCAGCCAAGATAGGCAGGGATTGAATCAGCCCCAGCATTTT.

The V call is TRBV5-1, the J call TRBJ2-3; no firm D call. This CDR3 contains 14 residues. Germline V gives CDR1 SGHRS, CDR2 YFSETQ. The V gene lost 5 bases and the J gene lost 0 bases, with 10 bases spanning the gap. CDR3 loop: CASRRTVSTDTQYF. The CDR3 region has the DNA TGCGCCAGCAGAAGGACGGTTAGCACAGATACGCAGTATTTT.

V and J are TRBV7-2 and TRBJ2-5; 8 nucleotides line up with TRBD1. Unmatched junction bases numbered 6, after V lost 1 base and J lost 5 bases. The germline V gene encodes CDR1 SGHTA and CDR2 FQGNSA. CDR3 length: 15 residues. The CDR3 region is CASSLGQGYVETQYF. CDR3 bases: TGTGCCAGCAGCTTAGGACAGGGGTATGTGGAGACCCAGTACTTC.

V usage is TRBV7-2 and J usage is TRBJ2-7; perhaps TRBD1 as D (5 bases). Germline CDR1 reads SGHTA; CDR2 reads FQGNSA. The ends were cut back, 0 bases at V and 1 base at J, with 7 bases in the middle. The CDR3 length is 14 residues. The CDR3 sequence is CASSLAPGSYEQYF. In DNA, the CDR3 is TGTGCCAGCAGCTTAGCCCCAGGGTCCTACGAGCAGTACTTC. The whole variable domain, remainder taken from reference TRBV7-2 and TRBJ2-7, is GAGVSQSPSNKVTEKGKDVELRCDPISGHTALYWYRQSLGQGLEFLIYFQGNSAPDKSGLPSDRFSAERTGGSVSTLTIQRTQQEDSAVYLCASSLAPGSYEQYFGPGTRLTVT.

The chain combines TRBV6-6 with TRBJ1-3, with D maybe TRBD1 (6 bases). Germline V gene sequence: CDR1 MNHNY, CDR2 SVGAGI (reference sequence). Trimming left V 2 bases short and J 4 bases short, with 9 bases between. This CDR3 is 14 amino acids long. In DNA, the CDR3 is TGTGCCAGCAGTTACGAAGGACAGGGAAACACCATATATTTT. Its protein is CASSYEGQGNTIYF.

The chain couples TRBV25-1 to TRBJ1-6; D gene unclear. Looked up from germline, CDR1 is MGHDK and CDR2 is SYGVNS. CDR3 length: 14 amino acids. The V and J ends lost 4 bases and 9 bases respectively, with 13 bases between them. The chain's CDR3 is CASSAGSGRSPLHF. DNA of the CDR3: TGTGCCAGCAGTGCAGGCTCCGGACGTTCACCCCTCCACTTT. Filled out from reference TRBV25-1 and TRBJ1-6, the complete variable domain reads EADIYQTPRYLVIGTGKKITLECSQTMGHDKMYWYQQDPGMELHLIHYSYGVNSTEKGDLSSESTVSRIRTEHFPLTLESARPSHTSQYLCASSAGSGRSPLHFGNGTRLTVT.

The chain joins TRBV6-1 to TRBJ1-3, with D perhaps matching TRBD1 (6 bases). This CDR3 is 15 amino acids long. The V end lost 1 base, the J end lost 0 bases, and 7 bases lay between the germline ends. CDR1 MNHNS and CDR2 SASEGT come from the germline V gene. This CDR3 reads CASSEVQGSGNTIYF. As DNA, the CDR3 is TGTGCCAGCAGTGAAGTACAGGGCTCTGGAAACACCATATATTTT.

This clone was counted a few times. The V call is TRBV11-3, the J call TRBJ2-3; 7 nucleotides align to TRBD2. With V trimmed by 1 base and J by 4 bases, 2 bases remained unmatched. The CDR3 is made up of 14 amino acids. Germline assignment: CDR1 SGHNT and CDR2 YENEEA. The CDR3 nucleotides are TGTGCCAGCAGCTTAGGCGGGAGTGCAGATACGCAGTATTTT. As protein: CASSLGGSADTQYF.

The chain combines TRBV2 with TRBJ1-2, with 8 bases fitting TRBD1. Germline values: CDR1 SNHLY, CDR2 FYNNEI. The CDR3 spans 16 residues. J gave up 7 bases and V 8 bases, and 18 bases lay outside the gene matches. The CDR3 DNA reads TGTGCCAGCCTCCTGGACAGGGCCGTCCATCGTGGTGGCTACACCTTC. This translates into CASLLDRAVHRGGYTF.

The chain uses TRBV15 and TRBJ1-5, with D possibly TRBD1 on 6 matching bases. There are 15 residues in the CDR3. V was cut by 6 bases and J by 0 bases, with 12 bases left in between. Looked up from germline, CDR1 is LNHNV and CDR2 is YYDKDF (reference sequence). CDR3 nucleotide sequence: TGTGCCACCAGTTTGGACAGATATAGCAATCAGCCCCAGCATTTT. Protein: CATSLDRYSNQPQHF. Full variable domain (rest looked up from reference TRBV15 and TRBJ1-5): DAMVIQNPRYQVTQFGKPVTLSCSQTLNHNVMYWYQQKSSQAPKLLFHYYDKDFNNEADTPDNFQSRRPNTSFCFLDIRSPGLGDTAMYLCATSLDRYSNQPQHFGDGTRLSIL.

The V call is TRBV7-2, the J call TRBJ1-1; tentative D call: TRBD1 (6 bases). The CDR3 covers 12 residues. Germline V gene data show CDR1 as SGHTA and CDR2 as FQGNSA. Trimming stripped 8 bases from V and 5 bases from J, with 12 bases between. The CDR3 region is CASRRGATEAFF. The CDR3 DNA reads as TGTGCCAGCCGCCGGGGGGCGACTGAAGCTTTCTTT.

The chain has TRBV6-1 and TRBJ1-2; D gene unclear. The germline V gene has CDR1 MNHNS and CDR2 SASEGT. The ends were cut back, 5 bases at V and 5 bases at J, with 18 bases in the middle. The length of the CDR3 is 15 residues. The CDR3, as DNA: TGTGCCAGCAGTTTACCGGTCCCCGAAGAGTATGGCTACACCTTC. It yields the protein CASSLPVPEEYGYTF.

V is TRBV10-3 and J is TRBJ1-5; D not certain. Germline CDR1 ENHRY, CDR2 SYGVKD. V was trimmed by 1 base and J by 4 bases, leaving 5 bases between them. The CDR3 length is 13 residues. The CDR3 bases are TGTGCCATCAGTGAGTTTGCTAATCAGCCCCAGCATTTT. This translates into CAISEFANQPQHF.

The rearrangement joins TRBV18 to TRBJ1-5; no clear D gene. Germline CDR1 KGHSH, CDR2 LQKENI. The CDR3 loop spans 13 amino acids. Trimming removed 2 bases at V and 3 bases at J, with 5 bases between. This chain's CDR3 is CASSPGYNQPQHF. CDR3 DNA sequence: TGTGCCAGCTCACCAGGGTACAATCAGCCCCAGCATTTT.

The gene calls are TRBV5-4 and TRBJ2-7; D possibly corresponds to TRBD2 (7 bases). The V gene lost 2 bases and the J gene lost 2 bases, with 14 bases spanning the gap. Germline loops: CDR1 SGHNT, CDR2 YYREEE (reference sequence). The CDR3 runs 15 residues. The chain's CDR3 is CASSFRGAGPYEQYF. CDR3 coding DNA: TGTGCCAGCAGCTTCCGGGGGGCCGGGCCCTACGAGCAGTACTTC.

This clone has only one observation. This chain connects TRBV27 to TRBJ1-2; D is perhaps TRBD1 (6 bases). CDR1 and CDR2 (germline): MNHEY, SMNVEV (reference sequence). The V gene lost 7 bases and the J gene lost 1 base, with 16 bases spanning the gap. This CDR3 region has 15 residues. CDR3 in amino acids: CASTGLQGRNYGYTF. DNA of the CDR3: TGTGCCAGCACCGGTCTACAGGGACGTAACTATGGCTACACCTTC.

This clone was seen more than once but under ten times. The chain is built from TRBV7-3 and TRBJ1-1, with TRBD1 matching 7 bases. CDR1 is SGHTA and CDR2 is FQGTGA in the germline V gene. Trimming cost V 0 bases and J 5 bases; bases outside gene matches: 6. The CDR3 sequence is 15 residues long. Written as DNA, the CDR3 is TGTGCCAGCAGCTTAACGGCAGGGGGGGGGACTGAAGCTTTCTTT. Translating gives CASSLTAGGGTEAFF.